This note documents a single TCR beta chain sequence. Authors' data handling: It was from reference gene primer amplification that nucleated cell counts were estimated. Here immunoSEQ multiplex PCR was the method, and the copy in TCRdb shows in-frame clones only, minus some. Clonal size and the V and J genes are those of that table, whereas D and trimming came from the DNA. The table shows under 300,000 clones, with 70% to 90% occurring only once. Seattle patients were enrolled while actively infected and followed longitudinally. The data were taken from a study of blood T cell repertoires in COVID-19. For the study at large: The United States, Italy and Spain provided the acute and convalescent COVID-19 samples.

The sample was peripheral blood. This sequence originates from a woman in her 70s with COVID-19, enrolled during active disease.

The CDR3 is CASSSGYGYTF. Here the CDR3 DNA reads TGTGCCAGCAGTTCAGGGTATGGCTACACCTTC. V usage is TRBV6-5 and J usage is TRBJ1-2, with a weak D call TRBD1 (5 bases). This CDR3 has 11 residues. The germline CDR1 and CDR2 sequences are MNHEY and SVGAGI. V was clipped by 4 bases and J by 5 bases, with 5 bases between them.